This entry features one T cell receptor (beta chain) sequence. Its antigen remains unidentified. CDR3 length equals 16 residues. Germline CDR1 MGHRA, CDR2 YSYEKL. TCRdb reanalyzed the 5' RACE reads and collapses them to one entry per CDR3 protein, without DNA. The sample holds some 450,000 distinct CDR3 sequences. The data belong to a study of monozygotic twins with inflammatory bowel disease. Study-level findings and limits: Using the inverse Simpson index, IBD patients had lower TCRbeta diversity than healthy co-twins. No distinction between different T cell subtypes was possible.

The chain links TRBV4-1 to TRBJ1-1; there is no DNA to check the TCRdb D call of TRBD1. Sequencing was carried out using blood. This TCR was recovered from a human donor with ulcerative colitis or Crohn's disease, or a healthy co-twin of an affected twin (not recorded which). The CDR3 loop reads CASSPRQGFMNTEAFF.